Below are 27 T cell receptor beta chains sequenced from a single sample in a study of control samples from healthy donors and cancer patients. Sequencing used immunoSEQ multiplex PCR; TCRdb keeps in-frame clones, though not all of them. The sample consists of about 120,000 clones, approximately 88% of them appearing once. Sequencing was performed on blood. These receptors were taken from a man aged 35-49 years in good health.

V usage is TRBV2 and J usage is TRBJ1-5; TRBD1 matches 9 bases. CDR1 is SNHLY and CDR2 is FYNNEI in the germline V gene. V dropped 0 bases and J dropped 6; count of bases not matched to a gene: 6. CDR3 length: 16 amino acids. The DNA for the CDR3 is TGTGCCAGCAGTGAAGCGGACAGGGGTTTCCGTCAGCCCCAGCATTTT. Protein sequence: CASSEADRGFRQPQHF.

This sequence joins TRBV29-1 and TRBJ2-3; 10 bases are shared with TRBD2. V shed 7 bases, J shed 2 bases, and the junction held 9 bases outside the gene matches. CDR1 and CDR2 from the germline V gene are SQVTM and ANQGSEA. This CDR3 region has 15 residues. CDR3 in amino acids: CSAPTTSGNTDTQYF. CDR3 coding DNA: TGCAGCGCCCCGACTACTAGCGGGAACACAGATACGCAGTATTTT.

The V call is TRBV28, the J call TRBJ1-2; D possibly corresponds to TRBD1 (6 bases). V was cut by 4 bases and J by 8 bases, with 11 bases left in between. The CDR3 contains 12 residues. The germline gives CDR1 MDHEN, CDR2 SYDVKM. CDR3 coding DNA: TGTGCCAGCAGTTCCAGCGACAGGGGCTACACCTTC. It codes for CASSSSDRGYTF.

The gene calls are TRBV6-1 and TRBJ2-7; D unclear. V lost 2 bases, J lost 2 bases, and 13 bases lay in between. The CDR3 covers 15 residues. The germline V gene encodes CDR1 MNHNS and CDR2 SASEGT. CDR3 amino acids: CASSEFHGKTYEQYF. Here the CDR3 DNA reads TGTGCCAGCAGTGAATTCCACGGAAAGACCTACGAGCAGTACTTC.

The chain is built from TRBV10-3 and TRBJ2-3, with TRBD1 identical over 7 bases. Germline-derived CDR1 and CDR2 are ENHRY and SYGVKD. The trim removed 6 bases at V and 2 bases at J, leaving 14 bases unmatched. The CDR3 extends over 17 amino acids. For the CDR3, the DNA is TGTGCCATCAGGGGAGTCCCGGGCCAGGGGGACACAGATACGCAGTATTTT. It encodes CAIRGVPGQGDTDTQYF.

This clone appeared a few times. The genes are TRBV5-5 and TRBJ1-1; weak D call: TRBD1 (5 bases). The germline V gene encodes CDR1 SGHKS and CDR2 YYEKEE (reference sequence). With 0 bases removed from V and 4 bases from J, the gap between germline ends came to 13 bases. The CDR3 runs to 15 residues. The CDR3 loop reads CASSLAGASVTEAFF. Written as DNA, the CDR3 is TGTGCCAGCAGCTTGGCCGGGGCGTCGGTCACTGAAGCTTTCTTT.

The CDR3 loop reads CASSETGGSETQYF. In DNA form, the CDR3 reads TGTGCCAGCAGCGAAACAGGGGGCTCGGAGACCCAGTACTTC. The chain carries TRBV7-9 and TRBJ2-5; 9 nucleotides align to TRBD1. Germline V gives CDR1 SEHNR, CDR2 FQNEAQ (reference sequence). Unmatched junction bases numbered 6, after V lost 5 bases and J lost 5 bases. The CDR3 is 14 residues long. Full variable domain (remainder filled in from reference TRBV7-9 and TRBJ2-5): DTGVSQNPRHKITKRGQNVTFRCDPISEHNRLYWYRQTLGQGPEFLTYFQNEAQLEKSRLLSDRFSAERPKGSFSTLEIQRTEQGDSAMYLCASSETGGSETQYFGPGTRLLVL.

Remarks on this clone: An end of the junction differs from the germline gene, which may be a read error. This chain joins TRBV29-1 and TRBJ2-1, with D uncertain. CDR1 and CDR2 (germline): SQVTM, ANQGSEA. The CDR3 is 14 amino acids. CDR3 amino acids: CSAEGGHISNEQFF. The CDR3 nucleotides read TGCAGCGCTGAAGGCGGCCATATCTCGAATGAGCAGTTCTTC.

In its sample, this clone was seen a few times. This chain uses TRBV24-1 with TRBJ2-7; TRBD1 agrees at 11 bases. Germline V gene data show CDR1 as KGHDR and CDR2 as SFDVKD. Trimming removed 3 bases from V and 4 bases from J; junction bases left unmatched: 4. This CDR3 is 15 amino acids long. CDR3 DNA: TGTGCCACCAGTGATACCGGGACAGGGGGTTACGAGCAGTACTTC. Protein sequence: CATSDTGTGGYEQYF.

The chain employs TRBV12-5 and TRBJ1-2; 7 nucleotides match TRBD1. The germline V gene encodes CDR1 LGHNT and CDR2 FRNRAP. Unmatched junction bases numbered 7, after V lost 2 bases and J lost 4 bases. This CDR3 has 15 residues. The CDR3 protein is CASGLSKGAIYGYTF. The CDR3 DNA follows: TGTGCTAGTGGTTTGTCAAAGGGGGCAATCTATGGCTACACCTTC. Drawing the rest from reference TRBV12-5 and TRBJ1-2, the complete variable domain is DARVTQTPRHKVTEMGQEVTMRCQPILGHNTVFWYRQTMMQGLELLAYFRNRAPLDDSGMPKDRFSAEMPDATLATLKIQPSEPRDSAVYFCASGLSKGAIYGYTFGSGTRLTVV.

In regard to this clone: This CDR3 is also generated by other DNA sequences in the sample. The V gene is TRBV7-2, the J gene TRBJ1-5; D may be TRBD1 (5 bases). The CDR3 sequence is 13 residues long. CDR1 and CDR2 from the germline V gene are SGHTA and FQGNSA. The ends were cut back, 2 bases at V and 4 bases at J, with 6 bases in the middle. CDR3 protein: CASSLQGNQPQHF. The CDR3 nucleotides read TGTGCCAGCAGCTTACAGGGAAATCAGCCCCAGCATTTT.

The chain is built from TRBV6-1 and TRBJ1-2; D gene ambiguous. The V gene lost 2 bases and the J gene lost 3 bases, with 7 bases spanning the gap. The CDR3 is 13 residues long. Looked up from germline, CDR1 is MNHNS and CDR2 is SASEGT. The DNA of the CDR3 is TGTGCCAGCAGTGAATGGAGAGACTATGGCTACACCTTC. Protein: CASSEWRDYGYTF.

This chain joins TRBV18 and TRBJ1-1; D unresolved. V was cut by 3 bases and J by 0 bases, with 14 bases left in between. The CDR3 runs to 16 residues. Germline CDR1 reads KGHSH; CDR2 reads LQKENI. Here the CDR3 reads CASSPSRAAMNTEAFF. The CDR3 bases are TGTGCCAGCTCACCGTCTCGGGCGGCCATGAACACTGAAGCTTTCTTT.

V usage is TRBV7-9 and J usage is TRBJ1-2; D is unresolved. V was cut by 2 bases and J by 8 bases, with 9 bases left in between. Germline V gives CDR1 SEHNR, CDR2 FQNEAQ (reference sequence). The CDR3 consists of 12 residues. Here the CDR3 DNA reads TGTGCCAGCAGCTTATCTGGTAGCGGCTACACCTTC. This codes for CASSLSGSGYTF. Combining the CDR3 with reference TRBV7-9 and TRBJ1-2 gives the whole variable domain DTGVSQNPRHKITKRGQNVTFRCDPISEHNRLYWYRQTLGQGPEFLTYFQNEAQLEKSRLLSDRFSAERPKGSFSTLEIQRTEQGDSAMYLCASSLSGSGYTFGSGTRLTVV.

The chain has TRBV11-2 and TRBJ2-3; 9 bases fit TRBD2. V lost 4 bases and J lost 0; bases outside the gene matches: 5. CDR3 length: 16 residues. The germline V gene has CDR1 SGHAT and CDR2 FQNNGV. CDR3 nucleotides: TGTGCCAGCAGCTACACTAGCGGGTCTAGCACAGATACGCAGTATTTT. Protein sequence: CASSYTSGSSTDTQYF. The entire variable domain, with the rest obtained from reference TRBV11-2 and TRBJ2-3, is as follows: EAGVAQSPRYKIIEKRQSVAFWCNPISGHATLYWYQQILGQGPKLLIQFQNNGVVDDSQLPKDRFSAERLKGVDSTLKIQPAKLEDSAVYLCASSYTSGSSTDTQYFGPGTRLTVL.

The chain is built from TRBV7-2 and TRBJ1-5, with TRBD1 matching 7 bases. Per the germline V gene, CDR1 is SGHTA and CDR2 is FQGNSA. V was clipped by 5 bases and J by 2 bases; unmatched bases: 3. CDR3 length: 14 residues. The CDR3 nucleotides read TGTGCCAGCAGCAGACAGGGTGGCAATCAGCCCCAGCATTTT. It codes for CASSRQGGNQPQHF.

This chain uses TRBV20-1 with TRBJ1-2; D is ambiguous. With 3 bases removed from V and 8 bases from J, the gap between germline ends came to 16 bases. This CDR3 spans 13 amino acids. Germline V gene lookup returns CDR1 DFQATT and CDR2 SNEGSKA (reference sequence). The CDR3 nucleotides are TGCAGTGCTAGTCACCCGGGTAAAGGGGGCTACACCTTC. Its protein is CSASHPGKGGYTF.

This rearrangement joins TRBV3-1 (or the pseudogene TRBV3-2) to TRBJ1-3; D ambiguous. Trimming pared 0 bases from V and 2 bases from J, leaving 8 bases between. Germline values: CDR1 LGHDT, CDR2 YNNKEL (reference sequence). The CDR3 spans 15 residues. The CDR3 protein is CASSQDYGTGNTIYF. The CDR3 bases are TGTGCCAGCAGCCAAGATTATGGGACTGGAAACACCATATATTTT.

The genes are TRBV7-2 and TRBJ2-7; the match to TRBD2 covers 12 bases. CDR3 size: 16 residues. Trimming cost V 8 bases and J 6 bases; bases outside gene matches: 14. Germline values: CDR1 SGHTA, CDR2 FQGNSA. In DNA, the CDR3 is TGTGCCAGCTCAGGGCTCCTAGCGGGGGGGCCCCGCGAGCAGTACTTC. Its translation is CASSGLLAGGPREQYF.

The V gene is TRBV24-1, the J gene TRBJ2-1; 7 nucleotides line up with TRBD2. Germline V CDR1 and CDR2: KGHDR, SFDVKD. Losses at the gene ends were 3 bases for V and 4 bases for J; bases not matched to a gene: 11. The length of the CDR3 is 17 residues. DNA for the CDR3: TGTGCCACCAGTGATGGGGGGGACGGAGAACTTTACAATGAGCAGTTCTTC. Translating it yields CATSDGGDGELYNEQFF.

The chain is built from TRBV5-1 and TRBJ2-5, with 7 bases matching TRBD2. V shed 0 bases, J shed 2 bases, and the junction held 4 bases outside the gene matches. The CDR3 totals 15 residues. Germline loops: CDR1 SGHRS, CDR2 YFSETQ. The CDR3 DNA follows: TGCGCCAGCAGCTTGGATAGCGGGCCGCAAGAGACCCAGTACTTC. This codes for CASSLDSGPQETQYF.

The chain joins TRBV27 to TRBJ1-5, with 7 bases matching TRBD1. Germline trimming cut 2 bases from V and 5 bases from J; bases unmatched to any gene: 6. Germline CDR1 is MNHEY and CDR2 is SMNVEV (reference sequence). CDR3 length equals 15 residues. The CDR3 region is CASSLGRGPDQPQHF. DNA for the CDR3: TGTGCCAGCAGTTTAGGTAGGGGGCCCGATCAGCCCCAGCATTTT.

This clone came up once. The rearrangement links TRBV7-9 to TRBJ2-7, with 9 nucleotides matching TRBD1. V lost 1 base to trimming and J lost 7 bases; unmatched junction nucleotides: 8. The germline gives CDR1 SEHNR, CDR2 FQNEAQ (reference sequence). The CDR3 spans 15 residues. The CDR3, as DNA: TGTGCCAGCAGCTTAGTTGGGGACAGGGCGGGGGAGCAGTACTTC. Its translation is CASSLVGDRAGEQYF.

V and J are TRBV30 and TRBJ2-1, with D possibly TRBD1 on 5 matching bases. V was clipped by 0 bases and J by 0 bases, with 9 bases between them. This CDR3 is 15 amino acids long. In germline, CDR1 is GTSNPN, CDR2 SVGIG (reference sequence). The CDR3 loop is CAWSVGQGSYNEQFF. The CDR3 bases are TGTGCCTGGAGTGTAGGTCAGGGCTCCTACAATGAGCAGTTCTTC. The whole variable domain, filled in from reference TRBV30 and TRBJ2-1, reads SQTIHQWPATLVQPVGSPLSLECTVEGTSNPNLYWYRQAAGRGLQLLFYSVGIGQISSEVPQNLSASRPQDRQFILSSKKLLLSDSGFYLCAWSVGQGSYNEQFFGPGTRLTVL.

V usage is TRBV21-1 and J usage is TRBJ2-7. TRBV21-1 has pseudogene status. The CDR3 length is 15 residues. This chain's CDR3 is CASSKRGPSSYEQYF. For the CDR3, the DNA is TGTGCCAGCAGCAAACGGGGGCCAAGCTCCTACGAGCAGTACTTC.

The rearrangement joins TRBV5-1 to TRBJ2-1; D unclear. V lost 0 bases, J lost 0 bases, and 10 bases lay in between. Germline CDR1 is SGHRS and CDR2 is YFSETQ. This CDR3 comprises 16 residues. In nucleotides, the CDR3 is TGCGCCAGCAGCTTGGGGGATCTAAGCTCCTACAATGAGCAGTTCTTC. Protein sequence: CASSLGDLSSYNEQFF.

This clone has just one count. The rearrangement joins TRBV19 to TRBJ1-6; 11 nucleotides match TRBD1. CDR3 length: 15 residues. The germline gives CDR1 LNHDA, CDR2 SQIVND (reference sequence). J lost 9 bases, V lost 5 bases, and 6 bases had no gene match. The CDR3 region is CASSADRGQFSPLHF. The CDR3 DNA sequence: TGTGCCAGTAGTGCGGACAGGGGGCAATTTTCACCCCTCCACTTT.